What follows describes a single T cell receptor beta chain. Its antigen has not been determined. No clone much larger than this one lies a single base away; base qualities are absent. The V end gives up 5 bases and the J end 6 bases, leaving 4 bases in the junction not matched to a gene. CDR1 and CDR2 are drawn from the germline V gene (reference sequence): MNHEY, SMNVEV. The CDR3 covers 13 residues, taking in both the cysteine and the phenylalanine. The only DNA kept is the CDR3, 39 bases in frame from the first base. Donors were healthy HIV-negative adults with no recently reported acute infections or vaccinations. Every donor was a Caucasian adult residing in Nashville, Tennessee, USA. Magnetic negative selection was used to enrich CD4+ T cells, after which naive cells were positively selected on CD45RA and the negative fraction became the memory subset. Blood was obtained by leukapheresis, after which PBMCs were separated by Ficoll-Histopaque density gradient centrifugation and cryopreserved in liquid nitrogen vapor phase. Analytical flow cytometry was used to check the purity and quantity of each magnetically sorted T cell population. From each sorted fraction, genomic DNA was isolated and quantified by UV absorbance on a Nanodrop 2000c.

TCR CDR3 regions were amplified from genomic DNA by multiplex PCR using the deep immunoSEQ assay. Genomic DNA extracted from each cell subset was distributed evenly over all wells of several immunoSEQ 96-well plates, and each plate served as one replicate. For sorted subsets, 200 to 250 ng of genomic DNA, equivalent to roughly 30,000 T cell genomes, went into each replicate PCR. Purified libraries were measured with a Qubit 3.0 fluorometer, size-checked on a Bioanalyzer 2100, and measured again with the KAPA Library Quantification kit. Every immunoSEQ 96-well plate was sequenced on a separate single-read 150-cycle Illumina NextSeq 550 flow cell. From the authors' description of their analysis: Because the immunoSEQ output included only junctional sequences and no quality scores, the filtering could not be the same as the filtering used for full-length reads. To assign V/J genes and CDR3, sequences were annotated using PyIR, a Python wrapper for IgBLAST v1.9, with IMGT germline references. Reads were removed for weak V/J assignments (E-value above 1e-6), missing CDR3, stop codons, out-of-frame junctions, or ambiguous translated residues. A V3J clonotype was defined by an identical inferred V gene, J gene, and CDR3 amino acid sequence. The percentage overlap between two repertoires was calculated by dividing the number of shared unique clonotypes by the size of the smaller repertoire. Richness of each repertoire was evaluated using RTK rarefaction, the Chao1 estimator, and Recon v2.1 estimates of unobserved clonotypes. For all TCRbeta clonotypes obtained by the gDNA method from a handful of donors, generation probabilities were computed with OLGA. TCRdb mirrors the immuneACCESS table, restricted to in-frame sequences. Some clones are absent from its copies; in checked studies, under half trace to an unresolved V gene, and the reason for the others is unknown. V and J calls and clone size come straight from that table; D and trimming were deduced from the DNA. Here the sample has around 990,000 clones; about 72% occur a single time. In total, the top ten clones hold roughly 0.82% of the sample.

These data come from a study of shared clonotypes between healthy human individuals (dated by TCRdb to between 2020 and 2021). Regarding the research as a whole: The cohort included three men and a couple of women between 18 and 49 years of age. Each donor's leukapheresis produced roughly between roughly 0.85 and 10 billion PBMCs. Blood TCR repertoires of a handful of healthy adults were deeply sequenced to estimate repertoire size and the extent of clonotype sharing between individuals. Per donor, three plates each were used for CD4 naive and CD4 memory, two for CD8 naive, and one for CD8 memory. To increase sequencing depth and limit assay-specific biases, TCR repertoire library preparation and sequencing were carried out by different laboratories using diverse techniques.

Paper-wide results and their limitations: Even with the large sequencing depth, rarefaction of the sorted-subset datasets indicated that sequencing was incomplete. Estimated clonotype richness was generally larger for naive than for memory subsets. Compared with non-shared clonotypes, clonotypes shared by all four sorted-subset donors had higher generation probabilities. Roughly 5% of naive CD4, roughly 3.6% of naive CD8, approximately 2% of memory CD4, and 0.35% to 0.5% of memory CD8 clonotypes were shared across a few donors. Sampling was limited to blood, and TCR repertoires in tissue likely differ from TCR repertoires in blood. Pairwise subsampling indicated that sequencing depth was expected to affect the degree of clonotype sharing among donors. Because the study included only a small number of donors, the genetic and exposure-history diversity represented was limited.

The sequenced sample was memory CD4+ T cells from PBMCs. This sample's cell subset or site label indicates: CD45RA-negative fraction. The TCR comes from a man aged 18 to 29 in good health. Some clones in this sample may be carry-over from other donors' samples. The V and J genes are TRBV27 and TRBJ1-5, and TRBD1 aligns with 7 junction nucleotides. The CDR3: CASSETGFQPQHF. The bases read TGTGCCAGCAGTGAGACAGGGTTTCAGCCCCAGCATTTT.